This T cell receptor beta chain was documented in a study of control samples from healthy donors and cancer patients. Trimming shortened V by 4 bases and J by 7 bases, and 14 bases separated the two germline ends. This CDR3 has 14 residues. CDR1 is SEHNR, CDR2 FQNEAQ, per germline (reference sequence). Profiling relied on immunoSEQ multiplex PCR, and the TCRdb table lists in-frame clones only, not all of them. Found here are 35,000 to 40,000 clones, over 70% of them singletons; the top ten hold roughly 21%. This chain connects TRBV7-9 to TRBJ1-5; D not resolved. The clonotype originates from an older woman with lung cancer. The sequencing input was PBMCs. The CDR3 loop reads CASSSGEGRQPQHF. The CDR3 nucleotides are TGTGCCAGCAGCTCAGGAGAAGGGCGACAGCCCCAGCATTTT.